Following are 2 T cell receptor beta chains from one sample sequenced in a study of identical twins. MiXCR, applied by TCRdb to the 5' RACE reads, yields one record per CDR3 protein. The table includes hundreds of thousands of distinct CDR3 sequences, around 5.7% detected once. Input material: naive T cells sorted from blood. The source is a man aged 18 to 35 in good health.

The table lists this clonotype with many counts. The chain recombines TRBV20-1 with TRBJ2-7; maybe TRBD2 (5 bases). The CDR3 sequence is 13 residues long. V was pared by 6 bases and J by 5 bases, with 17 bases between. CDR1 is DFQATT, CDR2 SNEGSKA, per germline (reference sequence). Written as DNA, the CDR3 is TGCAGTGCCTTCGCCCGGGATATCGACGAGCAGTACTTC. This gives the protein CSAFARDIDEQYF.

This clonotype was observed at least ten times. The rearrangement joins TRBV29-1 to TRBJ2-2, with 7 positions matching TRBD1. CDR1 and CDR2 (germline): SQVTM, ANQGSEA. CDR3 length: 14 residues. Losses at the gene ends were 6 bases for V and 6 bases for J; bases not matched to a gene: 10. The CDR3: CSVGKTGSAGELFF. The CDR3 bases are TGCAGCGTCGGGAAGACAGGGTCCGCCGGGGAGCTGTTTTTT.